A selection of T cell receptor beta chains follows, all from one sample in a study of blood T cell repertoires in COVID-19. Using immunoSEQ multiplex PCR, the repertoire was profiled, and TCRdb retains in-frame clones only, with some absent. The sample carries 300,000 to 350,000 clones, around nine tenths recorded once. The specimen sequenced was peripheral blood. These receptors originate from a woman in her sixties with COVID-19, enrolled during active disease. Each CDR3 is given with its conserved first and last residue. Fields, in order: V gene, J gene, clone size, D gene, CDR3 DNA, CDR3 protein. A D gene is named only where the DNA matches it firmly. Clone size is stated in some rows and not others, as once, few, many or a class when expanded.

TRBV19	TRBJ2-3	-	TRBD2	TGTGCCAGTACCAGTAGCGGGGGGATCACAGATACGCAGTATTTT	CASTSSGGITDTQYF
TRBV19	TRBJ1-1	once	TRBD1	TGTGCCAGTGCGAATCCGGGACAGGGGATTAACACTGAAGCTTTCTTT	CASANPGQGINTEAFF
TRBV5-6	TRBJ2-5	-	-	TGTGCCAGCAGCTTGGGGGACAACCAAGAGACCCAGTACTTC	CASSLGDNQETQYF
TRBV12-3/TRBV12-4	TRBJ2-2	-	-	TGTGCCAGCAGTAGGGGAACCGGGGAGCTGTTTTTT	CASSRGTGELFF
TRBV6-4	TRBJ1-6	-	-	TGTGCCAGCAGGGCCCGGGGGGACCTCTATAATTCACCCCTCCACTTT	CASRARGDLYNSPLHF
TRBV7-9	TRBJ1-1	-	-	TGTGCCAGCAGTTTACAGGGATATACTGAAGCTTTCTTT	CASSLQGYTEAFF
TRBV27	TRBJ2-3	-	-	TGTGCCAGCAGTTTCTCGACTACGTCCACAGATACGCAGTATTTT	CASSFSTTSTDTQYF
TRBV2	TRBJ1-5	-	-	TGTGCCAGCGGGGGGAGCAATCAGCCCCAGCATTTT	CASGGSNQPQHF
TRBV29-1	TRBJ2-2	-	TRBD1	TGCAGCGCAGGGACAGGGGGCAACACCGGGGAGCTGTTTTTT	CSAGTGGNTGELFF
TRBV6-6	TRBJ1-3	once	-	TGTGCCACGCAGGGGTCTGGAAACACCATATATTTT	CATQGSGNTIYF
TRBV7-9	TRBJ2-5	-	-	TGTGCCAGCAGCTTCCCGGCGGTGGAGACCCAGTACTTC	CASSFPAVETQYF
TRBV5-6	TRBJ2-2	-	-	TGTGCCAGCAGCTTACTTTACCGGGACACCAACACCGGGGAGCTGTTTTTT	CASSLLYRDTNTGELFF
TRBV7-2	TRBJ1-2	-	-	TGTGCCAGCAGCATCAATGCAGGGCGAGGCTACACCTTC	CASSINAGRGYTF
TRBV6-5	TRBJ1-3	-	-	TGTGCCAGCAGCTACGACAGTCCAAAAAGAAACACCATATATTTT	CASSYDSPKRNTIYF
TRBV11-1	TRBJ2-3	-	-	TGTGCCAGCAGCTTAGAAGTATCCAGCGTCACAGATACGCAGTATTTT	CASSLEVSSVTDTQYF
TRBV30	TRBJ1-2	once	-	TGTGCCTGGAGTGGTCTTCCAGGGATCGGCTACACCTTC	CAWSGLPGIGYTF
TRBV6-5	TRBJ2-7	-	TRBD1	TGTGCCAGCAGACTTTCCGGGACAGGGGCCTACGAGCAGTACTTC	CASRLSGTGAYEQYF
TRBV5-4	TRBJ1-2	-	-	TGTGCCAGCAGACCGGGAGGCGAGGGGGGGTATGGCTACACCTTC	CASRPGGEGGYGYTF
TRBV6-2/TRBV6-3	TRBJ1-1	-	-	TGTGCCAGCAGCCGATCCGAGACAGGCCAGAACACTGAAGCTTTCTTT	CASSRSETGQNTEAFF
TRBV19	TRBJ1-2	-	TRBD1	TGTGCCAGTAAAAGGACAGGGGGAAACTATGGCTACACCTTC	CASKRTGGNYGYTF
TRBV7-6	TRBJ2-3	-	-	TGTGCCAGCAGCTTAGCGGGGGGGCAAGATACGCAGTATTTT	CASSLAGGQDTQYF
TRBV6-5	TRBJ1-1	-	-	TGTGCCGCGAAGTCAGGGTTTTGGACTGAAGCTTTCTTT	CAAKSGFWTEAFF
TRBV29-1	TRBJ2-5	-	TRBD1	TGCAGCTCCACACCGGGACAGGGGCTGGAGACCCAGTACTTC	CSSTPGQGLETQYF
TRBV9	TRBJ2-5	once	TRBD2	TGTGCCAGCAGCGTAGCTACCGGGACTAGCGGGGCCCCAAGAGAGACCCAGTACTTC	CASSVATGTSGAPRETQYF
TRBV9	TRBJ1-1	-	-	TGTGCCAGCAGCGTAGCACAGGTTTCTGAAGCTTTCTTT	CASSVAQVSEAFF
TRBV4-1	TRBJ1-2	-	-	TGCGCCAGCAGCCAAGAACCCCTATTTTTGTCGCTCGGGGGCTACACCTTC	CASSQEPLFLSLGGYTF
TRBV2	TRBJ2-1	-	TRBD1	TGTGCCAGCAGGCCCACGGGGACAGGGGAAGTCAATGAGCAGTTCTTC	CASRPTGTGEVNEQFF
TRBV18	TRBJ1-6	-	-	TGTGCCAGCTCACCCGACAGCTATAATTCACCCCTCCACTTT	CASSPDSYNSPLHF
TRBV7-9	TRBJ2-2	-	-	TGTGCCAGCAGCTTCCGGGTCTCGAACACCGGGGAGCTGTTTTTT	CASSFRVSNTGELFF
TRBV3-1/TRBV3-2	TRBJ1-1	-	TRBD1	TGTGCCAGCAGCCAAGGGACAGGGCGGCGGAACACTGAAGCTTTCTTT	CASSQGTGRRNTEAFF
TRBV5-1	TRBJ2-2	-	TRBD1	TGCGCCAGCAGCTTGGGGGGACAGGGGCCCACAGGGAAGCTGTTTTTT	CASSLGGQGPTGKLFF
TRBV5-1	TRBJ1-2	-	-	TGCGCCAGCAGCTTGGATGGCAGGGCCAACTATGGCTACACCTTC	CASSLDGRANYGYTF
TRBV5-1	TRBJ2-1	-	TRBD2	TGCGCCAGCAGCTTAGTGGGCGGGGGGTTCAATGAGCAGTTCTTC	CASSLVGGGFNEQFF
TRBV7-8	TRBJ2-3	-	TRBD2	TGTGCCAGCAGCCCAACGGGGGGGGATACGCAGTATTTT	CASSPTGGDTQYF
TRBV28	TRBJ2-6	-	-	TGTGCCAGCAGTCTACCGAACTCTGGGGCCAACGTCCTGACTTTC	CASSLPNSGANVLTF
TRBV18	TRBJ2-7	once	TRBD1	TGTGCCAGCTCACCAGGAGGACAGGATAGAGAGCAGTACTTC	CASSPGGQDREQYF
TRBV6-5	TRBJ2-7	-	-	TGTGCCAGCAGGCCTCCAGGGGCCGCAAACCACGAGCAGTACTTC	CASRPPGAANHEQYF
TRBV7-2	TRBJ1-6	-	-	TGTGCCAGCAGGGGGCCCGGACAGCCTAATTCACCCCTCCACTTT	CASRGPGQPNSPLHF
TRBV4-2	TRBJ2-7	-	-	TGTGCCAGCAGCCAAACAGGGGGAGGGTACGAGCAGTACTTC	CASSQTGGGYEQYF
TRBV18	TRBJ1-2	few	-	TGTGCCAGCTCACCAGCGGTCGGCAAGAATTATGGCTACACCTTC	CASSPAVGKNYGYTF
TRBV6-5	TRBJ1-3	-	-	TGTGCCAGCAGTTTTGGCAGGGCTCCTGGAAACACCATATATTTT	CASSFGRAPGNTIYF
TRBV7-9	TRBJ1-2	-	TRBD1	TGTGCCAGCAGCTTAGCTGGGACAGGGGGCCAGGGCTACACCTTC	CASSLAGTGGQGYTF
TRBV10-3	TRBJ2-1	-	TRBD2	TGTGCCATCAGAAGAGGAGCGGGGGGGGACCCCAATGAGCAGTTCTTC	CAIRRGAGGDPNEQFF
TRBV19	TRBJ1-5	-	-	TGTGCCAGTAGTCAGTGGGGGGGCGATCGGAGTCAGCCCCAGCATTTT	CASSQWGGDRSQPQHF
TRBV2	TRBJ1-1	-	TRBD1	TGTGCCAGCAGGAGGGACAGGAACACTGAAGCTTTCTTT	CASRRDRNTEAFF
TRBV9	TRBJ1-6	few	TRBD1	TGTGCCAGCAGCGCTCGGGACAGAAGACCCGGCGAGTCACCCCTCCACTTT	CASSARDRRPGESPLHF
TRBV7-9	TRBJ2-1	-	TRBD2	TGTGCCAGCAGCTCCGGACTAGTCGGGAATGAGCAGTTCTTC	CASSSGLVGNEQFF
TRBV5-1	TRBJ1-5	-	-	TGCGCCAGCAGCCCCCTGAGGCACACTTGCAATCAGCCCCAGCATTTT	CASSPLRHTCNQPQHF
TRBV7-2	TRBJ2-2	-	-	TGTGCCAGCAGCTCTCAAGGGGCTACGAACACCGGGGAGCTGTTTTTT	CASSSQGATNTGELFF
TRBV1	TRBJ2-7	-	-	TGCACCAGCAGCCCAAGTATTGGACTAGCGGGTATATCAAGCTCCTACGAGCAGTACTTC	CTSSPSIGLAGISSSYEQYF
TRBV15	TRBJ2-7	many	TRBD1	TGTGCCACCAGCAGACTACCGGGACAGGCTCTCTACGAGCAGTACTTC	CATSRLPGQALYEQYF
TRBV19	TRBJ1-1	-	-	TGTGCCAGTAGGGGATCATGGGGGGGCGTATCTGGCGCTGAAGCTTTCTTT	CASRGSWGGVSGAEAFF
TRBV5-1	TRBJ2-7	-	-	TGCGCCAGCAGGGGAGATTACTACGAGCAGTACTTC	CASRGDYYEQYF
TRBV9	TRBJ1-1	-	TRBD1	TGTGCCAGCACCTCAGGGGGAAAAAGCACTGAAGCTTTCTTT	CASTSGGKSTEAFF